These 25 T cell receptor beta chains were sequenced from one sample in a study of blood T cells in healthy people across ages. A second about 7 to 12 cycle PCR used barcoded and J-beta primers. In TCRdb, the 5' RACE reads were re-called with MiXCR into one record per CDR3 protein. The sample contains 1.8 million or so distinct CDR3 sequences, about two fifths of which appear only once. Material: blood. Receptor source: a human donor in good health.

This clonotype was counted only a few times. This chain connects TRBV6-5 to TRBJ2-5; tentative D call: TRBD2 (5 bases). The DNA end is more similar to TRBJ2-7, so the J call may be wrong. This CDR3 contains 14 residues. CDR1 is MNHEY and CDR2 is SVGAGI in the germline V gene. The CDR3 is CASSYSGRGYEQYF. The CDR3 bases are TGTGCCAGCAGTTACTCCGGACGGGGCTACGAGCAGTACTTC.

The chain recombines TRBV29-1 with TRBJ2-3; 7 bases line up with TRBD2. CDR3 length: 12 amino acids. Germline CDR1 and CDR2: SQVTM and ANQGSEA. V shed 4 bases and J 5 bases; nucleotides not matched to a gene: 3. The CDR3 DNA sequence: TGCAGCGTTGGTCGGGGGGAAGATACGCAGTATTTT. Its translation: CSVGRGEDTQYF.

This chain joins TRBV11-2 and TRBJ2-1; 8 nucleotides agree with TRBD1. The CDR3 length is 22 residues. The V segment lost 1 base and the J segment 0 bases; nucleotides outside the gene matches: 20. From germline, CDR1 is SGHAT and CDR2 FQNNGV. CDR3 in amino acids: CASSLGGATGAPIPRSYNEQFF. As DNA, the CDR3 is TGTGCCAGCAGCTTAGGAGGGGCGACAGGGGCCCCAATTCCGCGCTCCTACAATGAGCAGTTCTTC.

This chain uses TRBV7-2 with TRBJ1-2, with 8 bases aligning to TRBD1. The CDR3 loop spans 14 amino acids. Trimming at V came to 5 bases and at J to 8 bases, leaving 10 bases not matched to a gene. The germline V gene encodes CDR1 SGHTA and CDR2 FQGNSA. In nucleotides, the CDR3 is TGTGCCAGCAGCCGGACAGGGACTTGGGAAGGCTACACCTTC. Translated, it gives CASSRTGTWEGYTF.

This clonotype was detected a few times. The gene calls are TRBV5-6 and TRBJ1-2; D is perhaps TRBD1 (5 bases). Trimming left V 0 bases short and J 7 bases short, with 13 bases between. Looked up from germline, CDR1 is SGHDT and CDR2 is YYEEEE. The CDR3 length is 14 residues. The CDR3, as DNA: TGTGCCAGCAGCTTGGTTCGGGGGGATGGTGGCTACACCTTC. Protein sequence: CASSLVRGDGGYTF.

The V call is TRBV7-8, the J call TRBJ1-2; a possible D gene is TRBD1 (5 bases). V lost 3 bases, J lost 8 bases, and 13 bases lay in between. CDR3 length: 13 amino acids. The germline V gene has CDR1 SGHVS and CDR2 FQNEAQ. CDR3 in amino acids: CASSFGGVLGYTF. In DNA, the CDR3 is TGTGCCAGCAGCTTTGGAGGGGTGCTAGGCTACACCTTC.

The table lists this clonotype with a few counts. The CDR3 coding sequence is TGTGCCAGCAGCCAAGAGGTGTTTTCCGGGGGGTCGACCCAGTACTTC. Its translation is CASSQEVFSGGSTQYF. The chain uses TRBV3-1 and TRBJ2-5, with 7 bases fitting TRBD2. J lost 7 bases, V lost 0 bases, and 11 bases had no gene match. Germline-derived CDR1 and CDR2 are LGHDT and YNNKEL (reference sequence). The CDR3 totals 16 residues.

The V and J genes are TRBV20-1 and TRBJ2-5, with 9 nucleotides matching TRBD2. In germline, CDR1 is DFQATT, CDR2 SNEGSKA (reference sequence). The CDR3 spans 18 residues. With 1 base clipped from V and 5 bases from J, the junction kept 17 bases outside the gene matches. CDR3 sequence reads: CSARGEGASGAPMETQYF. CDR3 bases: TGCAGTGCTAGAGGAGAAGGCGCTAGCGGGGCCCCAATGGAGACCCAGTACTTC.

This chain joins TRBV29-1 and TRBJ1-5, with no clear D. The CDR3 contains 13 residues. Trimming took off 7 bases at V and 0 bases at J, with 10 bases between the two ends. Germline V CDR1 and CDR2: SQVTM, ANQGSEA. The CDR3 region has the DNA TGCAGCGCCCTGGACGGTAGCAATCAGCCCCAGCATTTT. Translating gives CSALDGSNQPQHF.

This chain joins TRBV24-1 and TRBJ2-1; TRBD2 is a possible D gene (5 bases). With 4 bases removed from V and 6 bases from J, the gap between germline ends came to 6 bases. This CDR3 spans 12 amino acids. Germline V CDR1 and CDR2: KGHDR, SFDVKD. CDR3 amino acids: CATSEGGNEQFF. For the CDR3, the DNA is TGTGCCACCAGTGAAGGAGGCAATGAGCAGTTCTTC.

About this clonotype itself: The junction and the germline gene differ at one end; a read error may be behind it. The rearrangement joins TRBV7-2 to TRBJ2-7; D is unresolved. The CDR3 totals 15 residues. Germline V gene lookup returns CDR1 SGHTA and CDR2 FQGNSA. This CDR3 reads CAGNLRSERPYGQYF. Here the CDR3 DNA reads TGTGCCGGCAACTTAAGGTCGGAGAGACCCTACGGGCAGTACTTC.

The chain joins TRBV20-1 to TRBJ2-7; D remains unclear. The germline V and J ends were trimmed by 7 bases and 4 bases, with 14 bases remaining between them. Germline loops: CDR1 DFQATT, CDR2 SNEGSKA (reference sequence). The CDR3 is made up of 12 amino acids. CDR3: CSVSPVRYEQYF. As DNA, the CDR3 is TGCAGTGTCAGTCCCGTTAGGTACGAGCAGTACTTC.

The chain joins TRBV20-1 to TRBJ2-2; unclear D gene. Per the germline V gene, CDR1 is DFQATT and CDR2 is SNEGSKA (reference sequence). CDR3 length equals 15 residues. V shed 2 bases and J shed 3 bases, with 13 bases lying between them. The DNA for the CDR3 is TGCAGTGCTAGACTGGGCCCTGGGGACACCGGGGAGCTGTTTTTT. It encodes CSARLGPGDTGELFF.

This clonotype was picked up many times. This chain uses TRBV7-9 with TRBJ2-5; maybe TRBD2 (7 bases). Germline-derived CDR1 and CDR2 are SEHNR and FQNEAQ (reference sequence). V was trimmed by 8 bases and J by 5 bases, leaving 18 bases between them. This CDR3 comprises 14 residues. The DNA of the CDR3 is TGTGCCAGCTCCCGAGGGGGGGCGGGTGAGACCCAGTACTTC. Translation gives CASSRGGAGETQYF. The complete variable domain, with remaining parts taken from reference TRBV7-9 and TRBJ2-5, reads DTGVSQNPRHKITKRGQNVTFRCDPISEHNRLYWYRQTLGQGPEFLTYFQNEAQLEKSRLLSDRFSAERPKGSFSTLEIQRTEQGDSAMYLCASSRGGAGETQYFGPGTRLLVL.

V gene TRBV5-1 combines with J gene TRBJ2-4; no reliable D call. The V gene's germline CDR1 is SGHRS and CDR2 YFSETQ. Trimming removed 0 bases from V and 5 bases from J, with 9 bases in between. This CDR3 comprises 14 residues. The CDR3 DNA follows: TGCGCCAGCAGCTTGGATTTAGGCCAAAACATTCAGTACTTC. Encoded protein: CASSLDLGQNIQYF.

The genes are TRBV9 and TRBJ1-2; a weak D match, TRBD1 (6 bases). The V end was cut by 8 bases, the J end by 8 bases, with 13 bases between. CDR1 is SGDLS, CDR2 YYNGEE, per germline. There are 11 residues in the CDR3. Here the CDR3 reads CASSGGMGYTF. The CDR3 region has the DNA TGTGCCAGTTCCGGGGGCATGGGCTACACCTTC.

This clonotype was found a few times. The chain couples TRBV28 to TRBJ1-2; a possible D gene is TRBD1 (6 bases). CDR1 and CDR2 from the germline V gene are MDHEN and SYDVKM. Trimming cost V 6 bases and J 2 bases, with 13 bases left between them. The CDR3 length is 14 residues. DNA for the CDR3: TGTGCCAGCAGATTACAGGGAGTGAACTATGGCTACACCTTC. It codes for CASRLQGVNYGYTF.

The gene calls are TRBV5-1 and TRBJ2-7; TRBD1 or TRBD2 may be the D gene (5 bases each). V lost 0 bases and J 2 bases, leaving 9 bases between the germline ends. Per the germline V gene, CDR1 is SGHRS and CDR2 is YFSETQ. The length of the CDR3 is 14 residues. The DNA of the CDR3 is TGCGCCAGCAGCTTGGACGGGGCTACCTACGAGCAGTACTTC. Protein sequence: CASSLDGATYEQYF.

The genes are TRBV12-3 or TRBV12-4 and TRBJ2-3, with D perhaps matching TRBD1 or TRBD2 (6 bases each). Deletions cut 6 bases from V and 2 bases from J, with 12 bases between. CDR3 length: 14 amino acids. This chain's CDR3 is CASSGGRYTDTQYF. The DNA for the CDR3 is TGTGCCAGCAGCGGGGGCCGATACACAGATACGCAGTATTTT.

This chain uses TRBV10-2 with TRBJ1-5, with 9 bases fitting TRBD1. Trimming took 5 bases from V and 9 from J; bases not matched to a gene: 11. Germline V CDR1 and CDR2: WSHSY, SAAADI. The CDR3 length is 15 residues. CDR3 DNA: TGCGCCAGCAGTTCGGACAGGGGCACCGAATGGCCCCAGCATTTT. Translating it yields CASSSDRGTEWPQHF.

The chain links TRBV11-2 to TRBJ2-5, with a tentative D call TRBD2 (5 bases). TRBJ2-7 matches the DNA end more closely, so the J call is doubtful. Germline V gene lookup returns CDR1 SGHAT and CDR2 FQNNGV. This CDR3 is built from 16 residues. The CDR3 is CASSLVEWRLGHEQYF. The CDR3 nucleotides are TGTGCCAGCAGCTTAGTTGAGTGGAGGCTAGGACACGAGCAGTACTTC.

In this sample, this clonotype turned up a few times. The CDR3 DNA follows: TGTGCCAGCAGTGTTACCCGGGGCGAGACAGGGAAAGAGACCCAGTACTTC. Translation: CASSVTRGETGKETQYF. The chain joins TRBV12-3 or TRBV12-4 to TRBJ2-5; 7 bases agree with TRBD1. Trimming at V came to 5 bases and at J to 3 bases, leaving 15 bases not matched to a gene. This CDR3 is 17 amino acids long.

CDR3 region: CAWRGQGGYEQYF. CDR3 sequence (DNA): TGTGCCTGGAGGGGACAGGGAGGCTACGAGCAGTACTTC. The gene calls are TRBV30 and TRBJ2-7; TRBD1 agrees at 9 bases. Germline CDR1 reads GTSNPN; CDR2 reads SVGIG (reference sequence). This CDR3 contains 13 residues. Trimming cost V 3 bases and J 3 bases; bases outside gene matches: 3.

The gene calls are TRBV20-1 and TRBJ2-4; D uncertain. The end of the DNA aligns better with TRBJ2-7, so the J call may be wrong. The CDR3 totals 13 residues. Germline assignment: CDR1 DFQATT and CDR2 SNEGSKA (reference sequence). This CDR3 is CSAPPMAPGEQYF. As DNA, the CDR3 is TGCAGTGCCCCTCCAATGGCACCAGGCGAGCAGTACTTC.

The chain recombines TRBV19 with TRBJ1-5, with D maybe TRBD1 (6 bases). The CDR3 spans 15 residues. V was shortened by 1 base and J by 3 bases, with 10 bases between the two germline ends. Looked up from germline, CDR1 is LNHDA and CDR2 is SQIVND (reference sequence). The CDR3 region is CASSIGGGANQPQHF. CDR3 coding DNA: TGTGCCAGTAGTATAGGTGGGGGGGCCAATCAGCCCCAGCATTTT.